These 25 T cell receptor beta chains share one sample of origin, sequenced in a study of T cell responses to AZD1222 COVID-19 vaccine. Here immunoSEQ multiplex PCR was the method, and the copy in TCRdb shows in-frame clones only, minus some. The table records about 130,000 clones, nearly 90% of them present only once. The sample here was peripheral blood, taken 28 days after the second AZD1222 dose. These receptors all stem from an adult who received the AZD1222 COVID-19 vaccine.

This chain joins TRBV12-3 or TRBV12-4 and TRBJ2-7, with D possibly matching TRBD1 (6 bases). Between the trimmed V and J ends, which lost 7 bases and 4 bases, there was a span of 11 bases. The CDR3 runs to 12 residues. The CDR3 here is CASTSQGYEQYF. DNA of the CDR3: TGTGCCAGCACCTCACAGGGTTACGAGCAGTACTTC.

The V call is TRBV18, the J call TRBJ1-5; 7 bases are a match to TRBD1. CDR3 length equals 14 residues. V lost 2 bases and J lost 6; bases outside the gene matches: 4. From germline, CDR1 is KGHSH and CDR2 LQKENI. The CDR3 DNA is TGTGCCAGCTCACCAACAGGGGAGGGTCAGCCCCAGCATTTT. It yields the protein CASSPTGEGQPQHF.

This clone was seen more than once but under ten times. V and J are TRBV15 and TRBJ1-3, with unresolved D. Germline values: CDR1 LNHNV, CDR2 YYDKDF (reference sequence). CDR3 size: 15 residues. V gave up 1 base and J gave up 4 bases, with 11 bases separating them. The CDR3 spells CATSRGRSGGNTIYF. In DNA, the CDR3 is TGTGCCACCAGCAGAGGTCGAAGTGGCGGAAACACCATATATTTT. Variable domain in full (rest from reference TRBV15 and TRBJ1-3): DAMVIQNPRYQVTQFGKPVTLSCSQTLNHNVMYWYQQKSSQAPKLLFHYYDKDFNNEADTPDNFQSRRPNTSFCFLDIRSPGLGDTAMYLCATSRGRSGGNTIYFGEGSWLTVV.

This clone was counted between two and nine times. The CDR3 here is CASSPPGATEAFF. CDR3 sequence (DNA): TGCGCCAGCAGTCCACCGGGGGCGACTGAAGCTTTCTTT. This sequence joins TRBV10-1 and TRBJ1-1; a possible D gene is TRBD1 (6 bases). Trimming removed 5 bases from V and 5 bases from J, with 12 bases in between. CDR1 WNHNN and CDR2 SYGVQD come from the germline V gene (reference sequence). The CDR3 has 13 amino acids.

The rearrangement joins TRBV5-1 to TRBJ2-3; D is unclear. The CDR3 sequence is 14 residues long. The V and J ends lost 4 bases and 2 bases respectively, with 11 bases between them. Germline-derived CDR1 and CDR2 are SGHRS and YFSETQ. CDR3 DNA: TGCGCCAGCAGCCCTTTTTCAGTCACAGATACGCAGTATTTT. It translates to CASSPFSVTDTQYF.

The sample holds one count of this clone. The rearrangement joins TRBV30 to TRBJ2-3; no clear D gene. V lost 8 bases and J 2 bases, leaving 8 bases between the germline ends. Germline V CDR1 and CDR2: GTSNPN, SVGIG (reference sequence). The CDR3 consists of 11 residues. The DNA of the CDR3 is TGTGCCGCGGCAGCCACAGATACGCAGTATTTT. Its translation is CAAAATDTQYF.

The rearrangement joins TRBV11-2 to TRBJ2-1; 7 positions agree with TRBD2. In germline, CDR1 is SGHAT, CDR2 FQNNGV. Trimming removed 5 bases from V and 4 bases from J; junction bases left unmatched: 5. This CDR3 is 14 amino acids long. CDR3 amino acids: CASSPGLDYNEQFF. CDR3 sequence (DNA): TGTGCCAGCAGCCCCGGACTAGATTACAATGAGCAGTTCTTC. Looking up the rest from reference TRBV11-2 and TRBJ2-1 gives the full variable domain: EAGVAQSPRYKIIEKRQSVAFWCNPISGHATLYWYQQILGQGPKLLIQFQNNGVVDDSQLPKDRFSAERLKGVDSTLKIQPAKLEDSAVYLCASSPGLDYNEQFFGPGTRLTVL.

This clone was counted once. The genes are TRBV23-1 and TRBJ2-1; 14 nucleotides agree with TRBD2. TRBV23-1 is filed as an ORF, its function uncertain. V shed 0 bases, J shed 5 bases, and the junction held 6 bases outside the gene matches. This CDR3 comprises 18 residues. The DNA of the CDR3 is TGCGCCAGCAGTCAATCGACTAGCGGGGGGGCCCTGGACAATGAGCAGTTCTTC. Encoded protein: CASSQSTSGGALDNEQFF.

V and J are TRBV7-9 and TRBJ2-3; TRBD2 is a possible D gene (6 bases). This CDR3 has 15 amino acids. Germline CDR1 reads SEHNR; CDR2 reads FQNEAQ (reference sequence). V dropped 2 bases and J dropped 3 bases, with 12 bases sitting between them. CDR3 bases: TGTGCCAGCAGCTTAAGACTAGGAGAAACAGATACGCAGTATTTT. Protein product: CASSLRLGETDTQYF.

The J gene is TRBJ2-7, the V gene TRBV7-2; 7 bases line up with TRBD1. The J segment lost 2 bases and the V segment lost 5 bases, leaving 6 bases of the junction unmatched. Germline values: CDR1 SGHTA, CDR2 FQGNSA. The length of the CDR3 is 14 residues. CDR3 in DNA: TGTGCCAGCAGCCTCTGGACAGGTGCCTACGAGCAGTACTTC. The encoded protein is CASSLWTGAYEQYF.

The chain uses TRBV12-3 or TRBV12-4 and TRBJ2-5; D perhaps matches TRBD2 (6 bases). CDR3 length: 13 amino acids. V lost 1 base, J lost 9 bases, and 12 bases lay in between. CDR3 nucleotide sequence: TGTGCCAGCAGTTTAGTGGGTACGGGGGCCCAGTACTTC. Translated, it gives CASSLVGTGAQYF.

Only one count was recorded for this clone. The chain links TRBV7-6 to TRBJ1-5, with D unclear. The length of the CDR3 is 16 residues. Per the germline V gene, CDR1 is SGHVS and CDR2 is FNYEAQ. The V gene lost 1 base and the J gene lost 7 bases, with 17 bases spanning the gap. The CDR3 protein is CASSLGSPFGGQPQHF. The CDR3 DNA reads as TGTGCCAGCAGCTTAGGGTCTCCGTTTGGAGGGCAGCCCCAGCATTTT.

The rearrangement links TRBV6-5 to TRBJ2-1, with 7 nucleotides matching TRBD2. CDR3 length: 15 amino acids. J lost 2 bases, V lost 2 bases, and 3 bases had no gene match. CDR1 is MNHEY, CDR2 SVGAGI, per germline. CDR3 sequence (DNA): TGTGCCAGCAGTTACGACGGGACTACCTACAATGAGCAGTTCTTC. Protein sequence: CASSYDGTTYNEQFF.

This clone was detected only once. The J gene is TRBJ1-2, the V gene TRBV5-1; possibly TRBD1 for D (5 bases). V was pared by 0 bases and J by 5 bases, with 14 bases between. Germline CDR1 is SGHRS and CDR2 is YFSETQ. The CDR3 is 15 amino acids. In DNA form, the CDR3 reads TGCGCCAGCAGCTTGGAAGGCAGGGTGGGGTATGGCTACACCTTC. Translated, it gives CASSLEGRVGYGYTF.

This sequence joins TRBV9 and TRBJ2-7; D gene ambiguous. Per the germline V gene, CDR1 is SGDLS and CDR2 is YYNGEE. V was trimmed by 4 bases and J by 4 bases, leaving 12 bases between them. The CDR3 has 13 amino acids. This CDR3 is CASSPSTGYEQYF. DNA of the CDR3: TGTGCCAGCAGCCCCTCCACGGGTTACGAGCAGTACTTC.

The gene calls are TRBV19 and TRBJ1-6; D might be TRBD1 (6 bases). The CDR3 is 14 amino acids. Trimming left V 5 bases short and J 9 bases short, with 14 bases between. The V gene's germline CDR1 is LNHDA and CDR2 SQIVND (reference sequence). The CDR3 DNA reads as TGTGCCAGTAGTGGACGGGACATAAGTTCACCCCTCCACTTT. It yields the protein CASSGRDISSPLHF.

V usage is TRBV27 and J usage is TRBJ2-3; D may correspond to TRBD1 or TRBD2 (7 bases each). Trimming left V 5 bases short and J 2 bases short, with 17 bases between. Germline V CDR1 and CDR2: MNHEY, SMNVEV (reference sequence). The CDR3 is made up of 16 amino acids. CDR3 in DNA: TGTGCCAGCAGTCAGGGGGGGGCAGACTACACAGATACGCAGTATTTT. Protein: CASSQGGADYTDTQYF.

V gene TRBV3-1 (or the pseudogene TRBV3-2) combines with J gene TRBJ2-7; 14 bases match TRBD2. The germline V gene has CDR1 LGHDT and CDR2 YNNKEL (reference sequence). The V segment lost 2 bases and the J segment 0 bases; nucleotides outside the gene matches: 9. There are 19 residues in the CDR3. The CDR3 bases are TGTGCCAGCAGCCAATCCGGGACAGGGACTAGCGGGAGCTCCTACGAGCAGTACTTC. Amino acids: CASSQSGTGTSGSSYEQYF.

This sequence joins TRBV5-6 and TRBJ2-7; possible D gene TRBD1, 6 bases. The CDR3 loop spans 13 amino acids. V lost 0 bases and J lost 4, with 8 bases in between. CDR1 and CDR2 from the germline V gene are SGHDT and YYEEEE. CDR3: CASSLGTEYEQYF. The CDR3 coding sequence is TGTGCCAGCAGCTTGGGGACAGAATACGAGCAGTACTTC.

The V call is TRBV21-1, the J call TRBJ1-5; the DNA was not compared with TRBD1, the D call given in the table. TRBV21-1 is given as a pseudogene. This CDR3 has 11 amino acids. The chain's CDR3 is CASSNREPQHF. The DNA for the CDR3 is TGTGCCAGCAGCAACAGGGAACCCCAGCATTTT.

The chain uses TRBV30 and TRBJ2-1; D tentatively fits TRBD1 or TRBD2 (6 bases each). This CDR3 has 14 residues. CDR1 and CDR2 (germline): GTSNPN, SVGIG (reference sequence). Trimming pared 4 bases from V and 4 bases from J, leaving 14 bases between. The CDR3 region has the DNA TGTGCCTGGAATTTCGGGGGCCCTTACAATGAGCAGTTCTTC. Amino acids: CAWNFGGPYNEQFF.

V and J are TRBV25-1 and TRBJ1-5; D not resolved. Trimming took 4 bases from V and 1 from J, leaving 8 bases between them. The CDR3 sequence is 14 residues long. Germline assignment: CDR1 MGHDK and CDR2 SYGVNS. The CDR3 reads CASSAGGSNQPQHF. The CDR3 coding sequence is TGTGCCAGCAGTGCAGGCGGGAGCAATCAGCCCCAGCATTTT.

This clone has only a few counts. This chain uses TRBV30 with TRBJ2-7; D remains ambiguous. The CDR3 covers 15 residues. Per germline, CDR1 GTSNPN and CDR2 SVGIG (reference sequence). V shed 0 bases and J shed 3 bases, with 15 bases lying between them. This CDR3 is CAWSVGSGNYYEQYF. CDR3 bases: TGTGCCTGGAGTGTAGGGTCAGGAAATTACTACGAGCAGTACTTC. The full variable domain, in which reference TRBV30 and TRBJ2-7 provide the parts outside the CDR3, is SQTIHQWPATLVQPVGSPLSLECTVEGTSNPNLYWYRQAAGRGLQLLFYSVGIGQISSEVPQNLSASRPQDRQFILSSKKLLLSDSGFYLCAWSVGSGNYYEQYFGPGTRLTVT.

The chain has TRBV2 and TRBJ2-1, with 10 bases fitting TRBD2. V shed 4 bases, J shed 5 bases, and the junction held 5 bases outside the gene matches. The germline V gene has CDR1 SNHLY and CDR2 FYNNEI. The CDR3 spans 15 residues. The CDR3 loop reads CASSVGAGGDNEQFF. Here the CDR3 DNA reads TGTGCCAGCAGTGTTGGAGCGGGGGGGGACAATGAGCAGTTCTTC.

The chain links TRBV30 to TRBJ1-4, with TRBD1 matching over 8 bases. V was clipped by 1 base and J by 8 bases; unmatched bases: 12. Germline V CDR1 and CDR2: GTSNPN, SVGIG (reference sequence). The CDR3 runs 16 residues. The CDR3 spells CAWSAKGQGGSEKLFF. DNA of the CDR3: TGTGCCTGGAGTGCAAAAGGACAGGGTGGCTCGGAAAAACTGTTTTTT.